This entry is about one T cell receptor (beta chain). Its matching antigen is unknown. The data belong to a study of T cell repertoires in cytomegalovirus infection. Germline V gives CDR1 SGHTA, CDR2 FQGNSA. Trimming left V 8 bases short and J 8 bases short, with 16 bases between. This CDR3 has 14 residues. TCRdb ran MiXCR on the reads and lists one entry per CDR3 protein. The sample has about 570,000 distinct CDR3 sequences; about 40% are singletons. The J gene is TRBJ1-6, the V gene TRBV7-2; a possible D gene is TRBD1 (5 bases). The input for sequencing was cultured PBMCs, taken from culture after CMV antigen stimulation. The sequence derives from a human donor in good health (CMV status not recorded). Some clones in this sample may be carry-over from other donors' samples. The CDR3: CASAQIRGDSPLHF. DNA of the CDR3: TGTGCCAGCGCCCAGATCCGGGGGGATTCACCCCTCCACTTT.